The present T cell receptor beta chain was sequenced within a study of chemoradiotherapy in HPV16-positive cancers. This clone was seen only a few times. Its antigen is not identified. This table comes from immunoSEQ multiplex PCR, and its TCRdb copy is limited to in-frame clones, with some not included. The sample yields roughly 3,000 clones, approximately 88% seen once. The CDR3 runs to 15 residues. Germline V CDR1 and CDR2: SGHVS, FQNEAQ. With 5 bases removed from V and 7 bases from J, the gap between germline ends came to 21 bases. Over chemoradiotherapy, repertoires were sampled more than once. Study observations and caveats: HPV-responsive T-cell expansion during chemoradiotherapy was linked to improved recurrence-free survival in HPV16-positive patients. Candidate HPV-specific clones and E7-related TCR motifs grew in tumor during treatment.

This rearrangement joins TRBV7-8 to TRBJ2-7; weak D call: TRBD1 (6 bases). The sequence was collected from a human donor with HPV-associated anogenital cancer. Sequenced material: tumor tissue, taken from a patient who underwent chemoradiotherapy. CDR3 residues: CASSLATGSSGEQYF. The CDR3 coding sequence is TGTGCCAGCAGCCTCGCCACAGGGAGTTCTGGGGAGCAGTACTTC. The full variable domain, rest sourced from reference TRBV7-8 and TRBJ2-7, is GAGVSQSPRYKVAKRGQDVALRCDPISGHVSLFWYQQALGQGPEFLTYFQNEAQLDKSGLPSDRFFAERPEGSVSTLKIQRTQQEDSAVYLCASSLATGSSGEQYFGPGTRLTVT.